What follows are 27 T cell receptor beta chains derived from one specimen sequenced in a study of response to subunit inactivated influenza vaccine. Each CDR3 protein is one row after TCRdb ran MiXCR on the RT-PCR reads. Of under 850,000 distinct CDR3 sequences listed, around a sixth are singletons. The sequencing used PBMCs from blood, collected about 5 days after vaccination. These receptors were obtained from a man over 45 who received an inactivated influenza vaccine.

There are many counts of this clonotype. The CDR3 here is CASSESVLLAGKNEQFF. Written as DNA, the CDR3 is TGCGCCAGCAGTGAGTCGGTCCTACTAGCGGGGAAGAATGAGCAGTTCTTC. The chain carries TRBV10-1 and TRBJ2-1; 10 bases align to TRBD2. The germline V gene has CDR1 WNHNN and CDR2 SYGVQD (reference sequence). The CDR3 runs 17 residues. J lost 7 bases, V lost 0 bases, and 9 bases had no gene match.

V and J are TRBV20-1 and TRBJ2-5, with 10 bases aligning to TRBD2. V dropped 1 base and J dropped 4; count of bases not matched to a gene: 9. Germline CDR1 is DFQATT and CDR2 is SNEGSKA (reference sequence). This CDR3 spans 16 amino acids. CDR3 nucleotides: TGCAGTGCTAGAGTTGGCAGCGGGGGGGCCCGAGAGACCCAGTACTTC. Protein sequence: CSARVGSGGARETQYF.

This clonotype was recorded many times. The chain's CDR3 is CSVEDLLADEQFF. Here the CDR3 DNA reads TGCAGCGTTGAAGATCTGCTAGCCGATGAGCAGTTCTTC. The chain recombines TRBV29-1 with TRBJ2-1; the D gene is possibly TRBD2 (5 bases). V lost 0 bases and J lost 8, with 11 bases in between. Per germline, CDR1 SQVTM and CDR2 ANQGSEA. This CDR3 is 13 amino acids long.

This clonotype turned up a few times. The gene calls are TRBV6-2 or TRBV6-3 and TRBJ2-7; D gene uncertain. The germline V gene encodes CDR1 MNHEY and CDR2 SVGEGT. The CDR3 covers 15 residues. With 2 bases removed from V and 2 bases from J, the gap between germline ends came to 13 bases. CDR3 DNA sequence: TGTGCCAGCAGTTACGACCCAAGATCGACCTACGAGCAGTACTTC. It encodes CASSYDPRSTYEQYF.

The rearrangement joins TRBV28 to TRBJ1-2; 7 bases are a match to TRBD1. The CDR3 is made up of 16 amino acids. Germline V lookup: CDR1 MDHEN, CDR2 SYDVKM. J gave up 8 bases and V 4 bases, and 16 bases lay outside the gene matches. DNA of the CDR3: TGTGCCAGCAGTTCCCCTGGCCAACAGGGGAGGAGGGGCTACACCTTC. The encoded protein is CASSSPGQQGRRGYTF.

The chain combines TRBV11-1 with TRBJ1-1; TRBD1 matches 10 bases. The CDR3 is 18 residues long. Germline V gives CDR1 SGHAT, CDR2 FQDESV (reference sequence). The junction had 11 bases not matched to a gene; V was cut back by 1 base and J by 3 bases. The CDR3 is CASSLVGWDRGAYTEAFF. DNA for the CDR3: TGTGCCAGCAGCTTAGTCGGCTGGGACAGGGGCGCGTACACTGAAGCTTTCTTT.

CDR3 amino acids: CASSRTPSSISNTEAFF. In nucleotides, the CDR3 is TGTGCCAGCAGTCGAACCCCCAGCTCCATTTCGAACACTGAAGCTTTCTTT. The rearrangement uses TRBV27 and TRBJ1-1, with D hard to call. The germline V and J ends were trimmed by 5 bases and 1 base, with 20 bases remaining between them. The CDR3 sequence is 17 residues long. The germline CDR1 and CDR2 sequences are MNHEY and SMNVEV (reference sequence).

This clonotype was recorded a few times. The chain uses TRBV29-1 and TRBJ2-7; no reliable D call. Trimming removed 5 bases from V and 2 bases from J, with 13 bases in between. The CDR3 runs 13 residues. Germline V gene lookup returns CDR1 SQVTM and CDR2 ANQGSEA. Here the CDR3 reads CSVSERLTYEQYF. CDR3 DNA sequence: TGCAGCGTTTCAGAGCGACTCACCTACGAGCAGTACTTC.

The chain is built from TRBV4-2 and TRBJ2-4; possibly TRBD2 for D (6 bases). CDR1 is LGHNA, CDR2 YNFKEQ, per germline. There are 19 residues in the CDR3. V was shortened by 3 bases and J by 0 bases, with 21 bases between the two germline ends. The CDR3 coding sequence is TGTGCCAGCAGCCAGACCCCGCTAGCGCGCGAACTAGCCAAAAACATTCAGTACTTC. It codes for CASSQTPLARELAKNIQYF.

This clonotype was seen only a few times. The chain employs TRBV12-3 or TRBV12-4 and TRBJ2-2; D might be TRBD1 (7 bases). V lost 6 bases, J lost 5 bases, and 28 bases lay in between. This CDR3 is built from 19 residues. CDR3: CASRARRGRSSGPTGELFF. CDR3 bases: TGTGCCAGCAGGGCCCGCAGGGGGAGGTCGAGCGGACCAACCGGGGAGCTGTTTTTT.

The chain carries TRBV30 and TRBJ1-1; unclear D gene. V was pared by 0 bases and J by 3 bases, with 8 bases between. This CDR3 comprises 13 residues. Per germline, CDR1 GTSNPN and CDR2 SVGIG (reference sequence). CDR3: CAWSVRMDTEAFF. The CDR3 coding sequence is TGTGCCTGGAGTGTACGAATGGACACTGAAGCTTTCTTT.

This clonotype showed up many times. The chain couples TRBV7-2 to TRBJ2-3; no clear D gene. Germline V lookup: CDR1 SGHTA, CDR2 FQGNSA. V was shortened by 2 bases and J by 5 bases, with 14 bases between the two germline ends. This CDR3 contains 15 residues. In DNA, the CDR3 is TGTGCCAGCAGCTTAATGACATCAAGTCGAGATACGCAGTATTTT. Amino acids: CASSLMTSSRDTQYF.

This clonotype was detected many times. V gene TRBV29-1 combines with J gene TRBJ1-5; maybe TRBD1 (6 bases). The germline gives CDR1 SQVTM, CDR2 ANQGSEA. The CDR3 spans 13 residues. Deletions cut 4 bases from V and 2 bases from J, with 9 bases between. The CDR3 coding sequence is TGCAGCGTTGGACAGGCGGGCAATCAGCCCCAGCATTTT. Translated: CSVGQAGNQPQHF.

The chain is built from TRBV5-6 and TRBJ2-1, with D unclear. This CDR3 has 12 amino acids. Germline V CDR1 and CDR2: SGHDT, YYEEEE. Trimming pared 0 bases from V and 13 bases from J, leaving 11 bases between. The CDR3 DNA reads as TGTGCCAGCAGCTTGGCGGCTAACGATCAGTTCTTC. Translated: CASSLAANDQFF.

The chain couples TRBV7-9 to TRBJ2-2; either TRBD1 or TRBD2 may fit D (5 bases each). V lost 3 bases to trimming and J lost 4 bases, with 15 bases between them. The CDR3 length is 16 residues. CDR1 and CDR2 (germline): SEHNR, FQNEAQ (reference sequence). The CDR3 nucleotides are TGTGCCAGCAGCTTGCGCGAGGCTGGGGGCACCGGGGAGCTGTTTTTT. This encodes CASSLREAGGTGELFF.

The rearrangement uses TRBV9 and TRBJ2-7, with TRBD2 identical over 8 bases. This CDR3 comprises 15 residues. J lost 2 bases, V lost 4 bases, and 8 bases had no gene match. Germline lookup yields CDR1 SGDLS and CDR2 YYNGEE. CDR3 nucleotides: TGTGCCAGCAGCCAAAGCGGGGGTTCGACCTACGAGCAGTACTTC. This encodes CASSQSGGSTYEQYF. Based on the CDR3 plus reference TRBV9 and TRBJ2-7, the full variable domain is DSGVTQTPKHLITATGQRVTLRCSPRSGDLSVYWYQQSLDQGLQFLIQYYNGEERAKGNILERFSAQQFPDLHSELNLSSLELGDSALYFCASSQSGGSTYEQYFGPGTRLTVT.

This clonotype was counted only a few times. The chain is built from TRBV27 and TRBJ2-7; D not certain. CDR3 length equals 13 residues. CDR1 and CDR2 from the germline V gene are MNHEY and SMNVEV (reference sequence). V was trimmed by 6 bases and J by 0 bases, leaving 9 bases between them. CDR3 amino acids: CASRDRVSYEQYF. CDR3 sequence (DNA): TGTGCCAGCAGGGATCGGGTCTCCTACGAGCAGTACTTC.

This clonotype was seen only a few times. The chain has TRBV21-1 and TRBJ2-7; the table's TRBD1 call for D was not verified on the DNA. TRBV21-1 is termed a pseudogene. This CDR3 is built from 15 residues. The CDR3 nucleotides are TGTGCCAGCAGCAGCCGACAGAAAAGTTGGTACGAGCAGTACTTC. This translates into CASSSRQKSWYEQYF.

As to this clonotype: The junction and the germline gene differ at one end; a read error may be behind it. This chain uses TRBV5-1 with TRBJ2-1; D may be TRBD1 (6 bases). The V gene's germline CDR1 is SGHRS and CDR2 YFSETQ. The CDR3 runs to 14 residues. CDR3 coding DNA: TGCGCCACCAGCCCACGGGACACCAACAATGAGCAGTTCTTC. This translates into CATSPRDTNNEQFF. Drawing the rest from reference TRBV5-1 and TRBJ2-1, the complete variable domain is KAGVTQTPRYLIKTRGQQVTLSCSPISGHRSVSWYQQTPGQGLQFLFEYFSETQRNKGNFPGRFSGRQFSNSRSEMNVSTLELGDSALYLCATSPRDTNNEQFFGPGTRLTVL.

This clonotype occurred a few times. The CDR3: CAPRGAPYNEQFF. Written as DNA, the CDR3 is TGTGCCCCCAGGGGTGCCCCCTACAATGAGCAGTTCTTC. The chain employs TRBV6-1 and TRBJ2-1; D may be TRBD1 (6 bases). Germline-derived CDR1 and CDR2 are MNHNS and SASEGT. There are 13 residues in the CDR3. V was pared by 11 bases and J by 2 bases, with 13 bases between.

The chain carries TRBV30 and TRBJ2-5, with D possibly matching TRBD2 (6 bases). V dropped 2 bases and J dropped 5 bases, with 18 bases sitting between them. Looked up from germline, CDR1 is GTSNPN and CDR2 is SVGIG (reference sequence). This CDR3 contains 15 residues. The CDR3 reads CAWSPSGGRGETQYF. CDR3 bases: TGTGCCTGGAGTCCCTCAGGAGGGCGAGGGGAGACCCAGTACTTC.

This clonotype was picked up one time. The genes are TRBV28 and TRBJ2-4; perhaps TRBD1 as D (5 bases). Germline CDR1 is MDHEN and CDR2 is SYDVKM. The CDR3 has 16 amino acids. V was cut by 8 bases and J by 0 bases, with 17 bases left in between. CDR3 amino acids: CASPKNYRSAKNIQYF. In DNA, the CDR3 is TGTGCCAGCCCTAAAAACTACAGGTCAGCCAAAAACATTCAGTACTTC.

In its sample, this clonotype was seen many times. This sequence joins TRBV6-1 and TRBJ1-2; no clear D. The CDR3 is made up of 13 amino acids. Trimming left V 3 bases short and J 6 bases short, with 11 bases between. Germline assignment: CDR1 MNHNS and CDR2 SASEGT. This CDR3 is CASSESRRNGYTF. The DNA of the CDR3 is TGTGCCAGCAGTGAGTCCAGACGAAATGGCTACACCTTC.

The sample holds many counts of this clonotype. CDR3 amino acids: CASSLTDRGRYEQYF. The CDR3 bases are TGTGCCAGCAGCTTAACGGACAGGGGCAGATACGAGCAGTACTTC. The chain carries TRBV11-2 and TRBJ2-7; TRBD1 matches at 9 bases. Looked up from germline, CDR1 is SGHAT and CDR2 is FQNNGV. This CDR3 contains 15 residues. V shed 2 bases and J 4 bases; nucleotides not matched to a gene: 6.

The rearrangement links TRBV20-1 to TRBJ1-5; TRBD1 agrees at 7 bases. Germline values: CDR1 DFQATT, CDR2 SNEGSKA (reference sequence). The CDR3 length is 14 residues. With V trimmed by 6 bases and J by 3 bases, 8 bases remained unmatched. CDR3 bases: TGCAGTGCCGGGGTAGGGGGCAACAATCAGCCCCAGCATTTT. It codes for CSAGVGGNNQPQHF.

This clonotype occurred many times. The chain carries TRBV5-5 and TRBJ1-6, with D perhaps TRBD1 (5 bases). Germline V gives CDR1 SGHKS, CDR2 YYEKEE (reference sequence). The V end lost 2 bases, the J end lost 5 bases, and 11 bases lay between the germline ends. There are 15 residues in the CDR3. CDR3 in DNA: TGTGCCAGCAGCTTCTCAGGGTATAATAATTCACCCCTCCACTTT. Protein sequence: CASSFSGYNNSPLHF.

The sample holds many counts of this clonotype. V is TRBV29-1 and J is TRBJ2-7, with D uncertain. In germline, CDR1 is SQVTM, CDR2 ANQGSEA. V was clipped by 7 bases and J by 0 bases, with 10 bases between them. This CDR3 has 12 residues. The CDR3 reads CSALTRSYEQYF. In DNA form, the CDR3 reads TGCAGCGCCTTGACACGCTCCTACGAGCAGTACTTC.